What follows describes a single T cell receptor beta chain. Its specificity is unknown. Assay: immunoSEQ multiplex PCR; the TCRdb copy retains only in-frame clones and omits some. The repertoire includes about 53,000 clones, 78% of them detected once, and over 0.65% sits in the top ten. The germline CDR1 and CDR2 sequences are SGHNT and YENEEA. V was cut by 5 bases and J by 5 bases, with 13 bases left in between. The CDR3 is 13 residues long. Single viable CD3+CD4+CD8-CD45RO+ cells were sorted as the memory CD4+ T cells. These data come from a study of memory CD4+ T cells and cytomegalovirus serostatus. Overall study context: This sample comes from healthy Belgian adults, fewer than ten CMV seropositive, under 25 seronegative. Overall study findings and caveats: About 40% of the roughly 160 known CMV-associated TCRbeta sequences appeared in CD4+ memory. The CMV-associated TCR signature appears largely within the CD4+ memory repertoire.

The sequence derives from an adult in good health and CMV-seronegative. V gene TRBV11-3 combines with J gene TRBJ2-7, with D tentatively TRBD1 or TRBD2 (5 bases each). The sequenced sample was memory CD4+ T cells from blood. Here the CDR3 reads CASSSRDGNEQYF. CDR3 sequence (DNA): TGTGCCAGCAGCAGCCGGGACGGCAACGAGCAGTACTTC.